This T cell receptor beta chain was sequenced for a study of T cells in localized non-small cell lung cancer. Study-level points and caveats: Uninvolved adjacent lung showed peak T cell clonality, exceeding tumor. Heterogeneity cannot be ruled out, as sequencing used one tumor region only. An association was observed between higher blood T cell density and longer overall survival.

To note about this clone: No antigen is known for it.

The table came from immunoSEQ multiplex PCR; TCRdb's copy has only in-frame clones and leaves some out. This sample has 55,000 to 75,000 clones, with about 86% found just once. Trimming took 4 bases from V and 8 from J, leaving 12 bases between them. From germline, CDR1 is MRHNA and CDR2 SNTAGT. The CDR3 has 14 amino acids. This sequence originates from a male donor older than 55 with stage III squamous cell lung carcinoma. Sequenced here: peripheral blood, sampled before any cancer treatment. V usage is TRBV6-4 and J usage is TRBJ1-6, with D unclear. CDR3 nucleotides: TGTGCCAGCAGTGTGGGGTCTACGGATTCACCCCTCCACTTT. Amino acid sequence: CASSVGSTDSPLHF.